The 8 T cell receptor beta chains reported below all come from one sample, sequenced in a study of blood T cell repertoires in COVID-19. TCRdb's copy holds only in-frame clones and misses some; the assay was immunoSEQ multiplex PCR. The sample contains 200,000 to 250,000 clones, about nine tenths of which appear only once. Sequenced: PBMCs or T cells enriched from blood (not recorded which). The receptors were sampled from a man aged 35 to 55 who had recovered from COVID-19.

This clone was seen more than once but under ten times. The V and J genes are TRBV2 and TRBJ1-3; no definite D call. Trimming took 9 bases from V and 0 from J, leaving 9 bases between them. Looked up from germline, CDR1 is SNHLY and CDR2 is FYNNEI. This CDR3 region has 13 residues. CDR3: CARQQSSGNTIYF. CDR3 nucleotides: TGTGCCAGGCAACAGAGCTCTGGAAACACCATATATTTT.

The chain joins TRBV4-2 to TRBJ2-7; D uncertain. V was trimmed by 4 bases and J by 5 bases, leaving 15 bases between them. The CDR3 is 14 amino acids. From germline, CDR1 is LGHNA and CDR2 YNFKEQ. CDR3 sequence: CASSLGSVRDEQYF. For the CDR3, the DNA is TGTGCCAGCAGCCTAGGATCGGTACGGGACGAGCAGTACTTC.

V and J are TRBV7-6 and TRBJ1-4; 7 positions agree with TRBD1. This CDR3 is built from 17 residues. V lost 6 bases and J lost 4; bases outside the gene matches: 14. The V gene's germline CDR1 is SGHVS and CDR2 FNYEAQ. The CDR3, as DNA: TGTGCCAGCAGACCCCTCACCCGGGGGACAGATAATGAAAAACTGTTTTTT. Translating gives CASRPLTRGTDNEKLFF.

The chain carries TRBV2 and TRBJ2-7, with unresolved D. Germline CDR1 reads SNHLY; CDR2 reads FYNNEI. V lost 0 bases and J 6 bases, leaving 15 bases between the germline ends. The CDR3 is made up of 15 amino acids. CDR3 DNA sequence: TGTGCCAGCAGTGAAGCCGTTACGCCTCAGGTCGAGCAGTACTTC. The encoded protein is CASSEAVTPQVEQYF.

This chain's CDR3 is CASSLALSVSGNYNEQFF. CDR3 DNA: TGTGCCAGCAGCTTAGCGCTTTCCGTTAGCGGAAACTACAATGAGCAGTTCTTC. This chain links TRBV7-4 with TRBJ2-1; D might be TRBD2 (6 bases). With 0 bases removed from V and 3 bases from J, the gap between germline ends came to 18 bases. The CDR3 totals 18 residues. Germline V gene sequence: CDR1 SGHVT, CDR2 SQSDAQ.

The genes are TRBV7-9 and TRBJ1-4; 8 bases fit TRBD1. The ends lost 5 bases at V and 12 bases at J; junction bases unmatched: 14. The CDR3 loop spans 15 amino acids. CDR1 and CDR2 (germline): SEHNR, FQNEAQ (reference sequence). CDR3 in DNA: TGTGCCAGCAGCACCCCCGACAGGGGATCTTCTCAACTGTTTTTT. It encodes CASSTPDRGSSQLFF.

The rearrangement links TRBV28 to TRBJ1-4; 10 bases are a match to TRBD1. V shed 5 bases, J shed 10 bases, and the junction held 10 bases outside the gene matches. This CDR3 comprises 15 residues. From germline, CDR1 is MDHEN and CDR2 SYDVKM. DNA for the CDR3: TGTGCCAGCAGTCCCCGGGACAGGGGAAAGTTAAAACTGTTTTTT. Translating it yields CASSPRDRGKLKLFF.

The rearrangement joins TRBV6-1 to TRBJ1-2; TRBD1 matches at 9 bases. Losses at the gene ends were 3 bases for V and 12 bases for J; bases not matched to a gene: 11. CDR3 length: 14 amino acids. The V gene's germline CDR1 is MNHNS and CDR2 SASEGT. The CDR3, as DNA: TGTGCCAGCAGTGAGGGACAGGGCGTAACCCAAAACACCTTC. Residues: CASSEGQGVTQNTF.